These 24 T cell receptor beta chains were sequenced from one sample in a study of neurological immune-mediated disorders. Time point meaning: longitudinal time-point 3. TCRdb recomputed calls from the 5' RACE reads with MiXCR, one row per CDR3 protein. The sample yields under 100,000 distinct CDR3 sequences, 4.3% seen once. Sequences were obtained from PBMCs. The receptors here all came from a woman in her sixties or seventies with multiple sclerosis.

This clonotype has a single count. This may arise from a read error, as a much more abundant clone is one base away. The V call is TRBV5-1, the J call TRBJ1-1, with 9 positions matching TRBD1. This CDR3 is built from 14 residues. The V gene's germline CDR1 is SGHRS and CDR2 YFSETQ. J was trimmed by 3 bases and V by 4 bases; bases with no gene match: 4. CDR3 sequence (DNA): TGCGCCAGCAGCACTCGGACAGGGGACACTGAAGCTTTCTTT. Translation: CASSTRTGDTEAFF.

This clonotype occurred many times. The chain is built from TRBV11-3 and TRBJ2-6; 7 bases fit TRBD1. The CDR3 is made up of 18 amino acids. Germline CDR1 is SGHNT and CDR2 is YENEEA. V lost 1 base and J lost 2; bases outside the gene matches: 8. CDR3 in DNA: TGTGCCAGCAGCTTAGGTGGTCCAGGGGGTCCTGGGGCCAACGTCCTGACTTTC. Its protein product is CASSLGGPGGPGANVLTF. The full variable domain, in which reference TRBV11-3 and TRBJ2-6 provide the parts outside the CDR3, is EAGVVQSPRYKIIEKKQPVAFWCNPISGHNTLYWYLQNLGQGPELLIRYENEEAVDDSQLPKDRFSAERLKGVDSTLKIQPAELGDSAVYLCASSLGGPGGPGANVLTFGAGSRLTVL.

There are many counts of this clonotype. The chain combines TRBV7-9 with TRBJ2-7; a possible D gene is TRBD1 (5 bases). The length of the CDR3 is 17 residues. The germline gives CDR1 SEHNR, CDR2 FQNEAQ (reference sequence). Trimming cost V 1 base and J 0 bases, with 16 bases left between them. The CDR3 spells CASSLDRPSGFSYEQYF. The CDR3 DNA reads TGTGCCAGCAGCTTAGATCGACCCTCAGGGTTCTCCTACGAGCAGTACTTC.

This clonotype was detected ten times or more. J is TRBJ1-5 and V is TRBV6-2 or TRBV6-3; 7 positions agree with TRBD1. Germline CDR1 MNHEY, CDR2 SVGEGT. Unmatched junction bases numbered 9, after V lost 6 bases and J lost 7 bases. CDR3 length: 14 residues. This CDR3 is CASSRDRVGQPQHF. Here the CDR3 DNA reads TGTGCCAGCAGCCGTGACAGGGTGGGCCAGCCCCAGCATTTT.

The table lists this clonotype with many counts. The chain uses TRBV6-5 and TRBJ1-5; 7 nucleotides match TRBD1. This CDR3 region has 14 residues. Unmatched junction bases numbered 7, after V lost 4 bases and J lost 7 bases. The germline gives CDR1 MNHEY, CDR2 SVGAGI. DNA of the CDR3: TGTGCCAGCAGTTCCTCAGGGGGTCGACAGCCCCAGCATTTT. Translating it yields CASSSSGGRQPQHF.

This clonotype was seen repeatedly, ten times or more. This chain connects TRBV6-1 to TRBJ1-3; no reliable D call. CDR3 length: 18 residues. V was pared by 1 base and J by 0 bases, with 16 bases between. Germline V gives CDR1 MNHNS, CDR2 SASEGT. The CDR3 protein is CASSEEANPWFSGNTIYF. The CDR3, as DNA: TGTGCCAGCAGTGAAGAGGCCAATCCGTGGTTCTCTGGAAACACCATATATTTT.

This clonotype was counted many times. CDR3 loop: CASSQEGYF. Here the CDR3 DNA reads TGTGCCAGCAGCCAAGAAGGGTACTTC. This sequence joins TRBV14 and TRBJ2-7; D uncertain. Trimming took 0 bases from V and 12 from J, leaving 3 bases between them. The CDR3 length is 9 residues. Germline V CDR1 and CDR2: SGHDN, FVKESK. Combining the CDR3 with reference TRBV14 and TRBJ2-7 gives the whole variable domain EAGVTQFPSHSVIEKGQTVTLRCDPISGHDNLYWYRRVMGKEIKFLLHFVKESKQDESGMPNNRFLAERTGGTYSTLKVQPAELEDSGVYFCASSQEGYFGPGTRLTVT.

In this sample, this clonotype turned up many times. The chain joins TRBV7-8 to TRBJ2-2, with D possibly being TRBD1 or TRBD2 (5 bases each). The CDR3 length is 18 residues. V was clipped by 1 base and J by 4 bases, with 19 bases between them. The germline gives CDR1 SGHVS, CDR2 FQNEAQ. CDR3 nucleotides: TGTGCCAGCAGCTTAGAGAGATGGTCGGGGACGTCCACCGGGGAGCTGTTTTTT. Protein product: CASSLERWSGTSTGELFF.

This clonotype appeared many times. The chain couples TRBV14 to TRBJ2-2; 10 positions match TRBD2. CDR1 and CDR2 (germline): SGHDN, FVKESK. The CDR3 covers 16 residues. The trim removed 2 bases at V and 4 bases at J, leaving 4 bases unmatched. In DNA form, the CDR3 reads TGTGCCAGCAGCCAACGACTAGCGGGTTTCACCGGGGAGCTGTTTTTT. Its translation is CASSQRLAGFTGELFF.

This clonotype has ten or more counts. This chain links TRBV9 with TRBJ2-3, with D possibly being TRBD1 or TRBD2 (6 bases each). Trimming stripped 4 bases from V and 0 bases from J, with 12 bases between. CDR3 length equals 15 residues. Germline V gene sequence: CDR1 SGDLS, CDR2 YYNGEE. CDR3 region: CASSIGGPSTDTQYF. The CDR3 nucleotides are TGTGCCAGCAGCATAGGGGGGCCGAGCACAGATACGCAGTATTTT. Combining the CDR3 with reference TRBV9 and TRBJ2-3 gives the whole variable domain DSGVTQTPKHLITATGQRVTLRCSPRSGDLSVYWYQQSLDQGLQFLIQYYNGEERAKGNILERFSAQQFPDLHSELNLSSLELGDSALYFCASSIGGPSTDTQYFGPGTRLTVL.

This clonotype showed up many times. V is TRBV9 and J is TRBJ2-7; TRBD2 might be the D (6 bases). Germline V lookup: CDR1 SGDLS, CDR2 YYNGEE. Trimming cost V 3 bases and J 5 bases, with 12 bases left between them. The CDR3 covers 13 residues. The CDR3 nucleotides are TGTGCCAGCAGCGCGGAGGGAGTCCACGAGCAGTACTTC. It translates to CASSAEGVHEQYF.

This clonotype occurred once. The V and J genes are TRBV20-1 and TRBJ1-4; possible D gene TRBD1, 6 bases. Germline assignment: CDR1 DFQATT and CDR2 SNEGSKA (reference sequence). Trimming stripped 5 bases from V and 7 bases from J, with 23 bases between. The CDR3 runs 16 residues. CDR3 loop: CSASEGRGYSGEKLFF. The CDR3 DNA is TGCAGTGCTTCCGAAGGCAGGGGTTATAGTGGTGAAAAACTGTTTTTT.

The chain employs TRBV6-8 and TRBJ2-3; 7 bases fit TRBD1. This CDR3 comprises 14 residues. Germline assignment: CDR1 MNHGY and CDR2 SAAAGT. Germline trimming cut 10 bases from V and 6 bases from J; bases unmatched to any gene: 13. The CDR3 nucleotides read TGTGCCACCACAGGGGCCCCGGGGTGGGATACGCAGTATTTT. It codes for CATTGAPGWDTQYF.

This clonotype occurred many times. This rearrangement joins TRBV9 to TRBJ1-1; a weak D match, TRBD1 (5 bases). CDR1 is SGDLS, CDR2 YYNGEE, per germline. The V and J ends lost 0 bases and 1 base respectively, with 10 bases between them. The CDR3 loop spans 15 amino acids. In nucleotides, the CDR3 is TGTGCCAGCAGCGTAGGGACTGGGGGGAACACTGAAGCTTTCTTT. Its translation: CASSVGTGGNTEAFF.

This clonotype was counted at least ten times. This sequence joins TRBV11-2 and TRBJ2-1; D ambiguous. V was pared by 1 base and J by 0 bases, with 10 bases between. The CDR3 covers 16 residues. From germline, CDR1 is SGHAT and CDR2 FQNNGV. The CDR3 here is CASSLGPDPSYNEQFF. CDR3 coding DNA: TGTGCCAGCAGCTTAGGCCCCGATCCCTCCTACAATGAGCAGTTCTTC.

At least ten counts were recorded for this clonotype. J is TRBJ2-5 and V is TRBV20-1; 8 bases line up with TRBD1. Germline CDR1 and CDR2: DFQATT and SNEGSKA (reference sequence). The CDR3 contains 15 residues. V gave up 6 bases and J gave up 7 bases; unmatched junction bases: 16. CDR3 sequence (DNA): TGCAGTGCGACCTCAGGGGGCGGGCATGGTGGGACCCAGTACTTC. As protein: CSATSGGGHGGTQYF.

This clonotype was picked up many times. CDR3 amino acids: CASSSGAYGYTF. The CDR3 bases are TGCGCCAGCAGCTCCGGGGCATATGGCTACACCTTC. The chain has TRBV5-1 and TRBJ1-2; D is perhaps TRBD1 (5 bases). The CDR3 runs to 12 residues. The germline gives CDR1 SGHRS, CDR2 YFSETQ. Trimming pared 3 bases from V and 5 bases from J, leaving 8 bases between. The full variable domain, completed using reference TRBV5-1 and TRBJ1-2, is KAGVTQTPRYLIKTRGQQVTLSCSPISGHRSVSWYQQTPGQGLQFLFEYFSETQRNKGNFPGRFSGRQFSNSRSEMNVSTLELGDSALYLCASSSGAYGYTFGSGTRLTVV.

This clonotype was found many times. V usage is TRBV20-1 and J usage is TRBJ2-1; 11 nucleotides match TRBD2. The germline gives CDR1 DFQATT, CDR2 SNEGSKA (reference sequence). CDR3 length equals 16 residues. Trimming cost V 2 bases and J 7 bases; bases outside gene matches: 10. For the CDR3, the DNA is TGCAGTGCTAGAAAACCGACTAGCGGGGTCAATAATGAGCAGTTCTTC. As protein: CSARKPTSGVNNEQFF.

This clonotype was found many times. The gene calls are TRBV5-1 and TRBJ2-7; TRBD2 aligns across 11 bases. CDR3 size: 14 residues. Germline CDR1 reads SGHRS; CDR2 reads YFSETQ. With 4 bases clipped from V and 6 bases from J, the junction kept 6 bases outside the gene matches. The CDR3 protein is CASSLLAGEVEQYF. The CDR3 DNA follows: TGCGCCAGCAGCCTACTAGCGGGGGAGGTCGAGCAGTACTTC.

The genes are TRBV10-1 and TRBJ1-1; unclear D gene. The CDR3 is made up of 12 amino acids. Germline values: CDR1 WNHNN, CDR2 SYGVQD (reference sequence). Between the trimmed V and J ends, which lost 10 bases and 1 base, there was a span of 10 bases. CDR3 sequence: CATSYRNTEAFF. The CDR3 region has the DNA TGCGCCACCTCTTACCGGAACACTGAAGCTTTCTTT.

This clonotype was observed at least ten times. The genes are TRBV5-1 and TRBJ2-1; possibly TRBD1 for D (6 bases). CDR1 and CDR2 (germline): SGHRS, YFSETQ. The CDR3 has 13 residues. V lost 4 bases, J lost 9 bases, and 14 bases lay in between. As DNA, the CDR3 is TGCGCCAGCAGCCCTAGAGGGGGTGTTGAGCAGTTCTTC. Protein: CASSPRGGVEQFF.

In this sample, this clonotype turned up many times. The chain couples TRBV20-1 to TRBJ1-2; TRBD1 agrees at 12 bases. V was pared by 5 bases and J by 6 bases, with 10 bases of the junction left unmatched. Germline assignment: CDR1 DFQATT and CDR2 SNEGSKA (reference sequence). The CDR3 runs to 15 residues. The CDR3 loop is CSAPDSGTGGDGYTF. CDR3 bases: TGCAGTGCTCCAGATTCCGGGACAGGGGGCGATGGCTACACCTTC.

This clonotype was picked up many times. The gene calls are TRBV27 and TRBJ2-1; D is unresolved. CDR3 size: 14 residues. Trimming left V 4 bases short and J 0 bases short, with 7 bases between. Looked up from germline, CDR1 is MNHEY and CDR2 is SMNVEV (reference sequence). CDR3 amino acids: CASSSLGSYNEQFF. The CDR3 DNA reads as TGTGCCAGCAGTTCGCTGGGCTCCTACAATGAGCAGTTCTTC.

This clonotype was detected many times. The J gene is TRBJ2-6, the V gene TRBV20-1, with D uncertain. The V end was cut by 0 bases, the J end by 0 bases, with 21 bases between. This CDR3 has 20 residues. The germline gives CDR1 DFQATT, CDR2 SNEGSKA (reference sequence). CDR3 loop: CSARDRTGRADSSGANVLTF. DNA for the CDR3: TGCAGTGCTAGAGATCGTACGGGCAGAGCCGATAGCTCTGGGGCCAACGTCCTGACTTTC.